This T cell receptor beta chain comes out of a study of shared clonotypes between healthy human individuals. Study-wide context: Donors had three CD4 naive, three CD4 memory, two CD8 naive and one CD8 memory plate apiece. Regarding the study as a whole: Only a few donors were included, so the genetic and exposure-history diversity represented was limited.

When replicate PCRs were run on sorted subsets, they used about 220 ng DNA, tens of thousands of T cell genomes. Profiling relied on immunoSEQ multiplex PCR, and the TCRdb table lists in-frame clones only, not all of them. The sample yields 1.5 million to 2.5 million clones, roughly 95% seen once. Naive CD8 isolation took CD45RO-negative cells positively selected for CCR7 and excluded terminally differentiated effector memory CD45RA+ cells. With respect to this clone: Antigen specificity is unknown.

The sequence was obtained from a man younger than 35 in good health. Sequences were obtained from naive CD8+ T cells sorted from blood.

CDR3 sequence (DNA): TGTGCCAGCAGTCAGGGAGAGGGCGATCAGCCCCAGCATTTT. Translating gives CASSQGEGDQPQHF. The chain uses TRBV28 and TRBJ1-5; weak D call: TRBD1 (5 bases). Germline-derived CDR1 and CDR2 are MDHEN and SYDVKM. The CDR3 totals 14 residues. The ends were cut back, 5 bases at V and 5 bases at J, with 13 bases in the middle.